Shown below are 20 T cell receptor beta chains from a single sample sequenced in a study of blood T cell repertoires in COVID-19. Clones were read by immunoSEQ multiplex PCR, and TCRdb kept only the in-frame ones, dropping some. The table lists roughly 260,000 clones, roughly 90% of them singletons. The sequenced material came from PBMCs or T cells enriched from blood (not recorded which). Receptors were obtained from a woman aged 25 to 39 with acute COVID-19.

This sequence joins TRBV11-3 and TRBJ2-2; D call uncertain. CDR3 length equals 13 residues. Germline CDR1 is SGHNT and CDR2 is YENEEA. Trimming removed 1 base from V and 8 bases from J, with 8 bases in between. The CDR3: CASSLGQEGELFF. The DNA for the CDR3 is TGTGCCAGCAGCTTAGGCCAGGAAGGGGAGCTGTTTTTT. The full variable domain, with the rest looked up from reference TRBV11-3 and TRBJ2-2, is EAGVVQSPRYKIIEKKQPVAFWCNPISGHNTLYWYLQNLGQGPELLIRYENEEAVDDSQLPKDRFSAERLKGVDSTLKIQPAELGDSAVYLCASSLGQEGELFFGEGSRLTVL.

This chain joins TRBV7-9 and TRBJ2-5; 13 bases match TRBD2. V gave up 5 bases and J gave up 4 bases; unmatched junction bases: 4. There are 15 residues in the CDR3. From germline, CDR1 is SEHNR and CDR2 FQNEAQ (reference sequence). CDR3 DNA sequence: TGTGCCAGCAGCCGGACTAGCGGGGGACCAGAGACCCAGTACTTC. Amino acid sequence: CASSRTSGGPETQYF. Together with reference TRBV7-9 and TRBJ2-5, the CDR3 gives the full variable domain: DTGVSQNPRHKITKRGQNVTFRCDPISEHNRLYWYRQTLGQGPEFLTYFQNEAQLEKSRLLSDRFSAERPKGSFSTLEIQRTEQGDSAMYLCASSRTSGGPETQYFGPGTRLLVL.

This clone was counted once. CDR3 sequence (DNA): TGTGCCAGCAGCGAGAGGGGACAGGGAGCAGGCGAGCAGTACTTC. Translating gives CASSERGQGAGEQYF. This chain joins TRBV9 and TRBJ2-7, with TRBD1 matching over 9 bases. Germline CDR1 is SGDLS and CDR2 is YYNGEE. The trim removed 3 bases at V and 6 bases at J, leaving 10 bases unmatched. This CDR3 spans 15 amino acids.

The CDR3 reads CASSPDRGLGTEAFF. The DNA for the CDR3 is TGCGCCAGCAGCCCGGACAGGGGTTTGGGCACTGAAGCTTTCTTT. The chain uses TRBV5-1 and TRBJ1-1; 9 positions match TRBD1. After removal of 4 bases from V and 4 bases from J, the junction contained 8 bases not matched to a gene. The length of the CDR3 is 15 residues. Germline lookup yields CDR1 SGHRS and CDR2 YFSETQ.

This clone was seen a single time. CDR3 sequence reads: CASSQDRFEQGTGNTIYF. CDR3 DNA sequence: TGCGCCAGCAGCCAAGATCGGTTTGAACAGGGCACTGGAAACACCATATATTTT. The V gene is TRBV4-1, the J gene TRBJ1-3, with D possibly being TRBD1 (6 bases). Germline assignment: CDR1 MGHRA and CDR2 YSYEKL. The CDR3 consists of 18 residues. Trimming took 0 bases from V and 2 from J, leaving 17 bases between them.

This chain links TRBV27 with TRBJ2-1; no clear D gene. The germline V gene has CDR1 MNHEY and CDR2 SMNVEV (reference sequence). This CDR3 spans 14 amino acids. V was pared by 0 bases and J by 3 bases, with 6 bases between. The CDR3 reads CASSLSALYNEQFF. The CDR3 DNA follows: TGTGCCAGCAGTTTATCGGCCCTCTACAATGAGCAGTTCTTC.

This clone appeared a single time. The chain joins TRBV28 to TRBJ2-5; the D gene is possibly TRBD2 (5 bases). This CDR3 contains 12 residues. CDR1 and CDR2 (germline): MDHEN, SYDVKM. The V end lost 3 bases, the J end lost 7 bases, and 9 bases lay between the germline ends. The CDR3: CASSFSRGTQYF. CDR3 coding DNA: TGTGCCAGCAGTTTCAGCCGGGGGACCCAGTACTTC.

A few counts support this clone. The rearrangement links TRBV5-1 to TRBJ2-2, with a tentative D call TRBD2 (6 bases). The germline CDR1 and CDR2 sequences are SGHRS and YFSETQ. V was clipped by 7 bases and J by 1 base, with 8 bases between them. The CDR3 runs to 13 residues. The CDR3 DNA reads as TGCGCCAGCGTTAGCGGGAACACCGGGGAGCTGTTTTTT. It codes for CASVSGNTGELFF. The whole variable domain, filled in from reference TRBV5-1 and TRBJ2-2, reads KAGVTQTPRYLIKTRGQQVTLSCSPISGHRSVSWYQQTPGQGLQFLFEYFSETQRNKGNFPGRFSGRQFSNSRSEMNVSTLELGDSALYLCASVSGNTGELFFGEGSRLTVL.

This clone was seen a handful of times. The CDR3 loop reads CASSLVGNYGYTF. The CDR3, as DNA: TGTGCCAGCAGCCTAGTTGGTAACTATGGCTACACCTTC. This rearrangement joins TRBV28 to TRBJ1-2; D not resolved. Germline-derived CDR1 and CDR2 are MDHEN and SYDVKM. This CDR3 comprises 13 residues. V was pared by 6 bases and J by 1 base, with 9 bases between.

The CDR3 DNA sequence: TGTGCCAGCAGCCTGGGACAGAATTATCACAATGAGCAGTTCTTC. Its protein is CASSLGQNYHNEQFF. This chain joins TRBV5-5 and TRBJ2-1; 7 nucleotides line up with TRBD1. This CDR3 is built from 15 residues. The germline gives CDR1 SGHKS, CDR2 YYEKEE (reference sequence). Germline trimming cut 4 bases from V and 5 bases from J; bases unmatched to any gene: 9.

The chain uses TRBV4-3 and TRBJ1-2, with 8 bases that match TRBD1. CDR3 length: 15 residues. CDR1 is LGHNA, CDR2 YSLEER, per germline. V lost 2 bases and J lost 4; bases outside the gene matches: 6. The CDR3 DNA reads TGCGCCAGCAGCCAACCAGACAGGGGCAGCTATGGCTACACCTTC. As protein: CASSQPDRGSYGYTF.

CDR3 DNA: TGTGCCAGCAGCTTGCGTCAGGGGGCCTGGGACATTCAGTACTTC. Translated: CASSLRQGAWDIQYF. This rearrangement joins TRBV5-4 to TRBJ2-4, with 8 bases lining up with TRBD1. This CDR3 has 15 residues. Germline V CDR1 and CDR2: SGHNT, YYREEE (reference sequence). J was trimmed by 8 bases and V by 1 base; bases with no gene match: 8.

In DNA form, the CDR3 reads TGTGCCAGCAGTACCGGGACTAGCGGGAGGGTCTCCTACAATGAGCAGTTCTTC. This codes for CASSTGTSGRVSYNEQFF. The V gene is TRBV28, the J gene TRBJ2-1, with 16 bases identical to TRBD2. The CDR3 has 18 amino acids. Trimming at V came to 5 bases and at J to 0 bases, leaving 4 bases not matched to a gene. Germline V lookup: CDR1 MDHEN, CDR2 SYDVKM.

The chain joins TRBV7-9 to TRBJ2-1, with unresolved D. The V gene's germline CDR1 is SEHNR and CDR2 FQNEAQ (reference sequence). V was pared by 3 bases and J by 4 bases, with 4 bases between. CDR3 length equals 12 residues. CDR3 residues: CASSLSYNEQFF. As DNA, the CDR3 is TGTGCCAGCAGCTTGTCTTACAATGAGCAGTTCTTC.

V is TRBV29-1 and J is TRBJ1-2; no reliable D call. The germline V gene encodes CDR1 SQVTM and CDR2 ANQGSEA. The CDR3 is 11 residues long. Trimming removed 7 bases from V and 3 bases from J, with 9 bases in between. The CDR3 sequence: CSATSDYGYTF. The CDR3 DNA is TGCAGCGCTACATCCGACTATGGCTACACCTTC.

V and J are TRBV20-1 and TRBJ2-1; the match to TRBD2 covers 11 bases. With 3 bases clipped from V and 7 bases from J, the junction kept 14 bases outside the gene matches. This CDR3 has 17 residues. Germline values: CDR1 DFQATT, CDR2 SNEGSKA (reference sequence). The DNA of the CDR3 is TGCAGTGCTAGTCGCTCACTCTCCGGGACTAGCGGTAATGAGCAGTTCTTC. Its translation: CSASRSLSGTSGNEQFF.

The chain couples TRBV10-1 to TRBJ1-6; D uncertain. Germline CDR1 WNHNN, CDR2 SYGVQD (reference sequence). V lost 0 bases and J lost 10, with 7 bases in between. There are 13 residues in the CDR3. The CDR3 protein is CASSESPVSPLHF. The DNA of the CDR3 is TGCGCCAGCAGTGAGTCCCCAGTCTCACCCCTCCACTTT.

The V call is TRBV4-3, the J call TRBJ1-6; no reliable D call. The germline CDR1 and CDR2 sequences are LGHNA and YSLEER. With 0 bases removed from V and 5 bases from J, the gap between germline ends came to 8 bases. The CDR3 has 15 amino acids. The CDR3 loop reads CASSQEWENNSPLHF. Here the CDR3 DNA reads TGCGCCAGCAGCCAAGAGTGGGAGAATAATTCACCCCTCCACTTT.

The J gene is TRBJ1-6, the V gene TRBV6-5; TRBD1 agrees at 9 bases. Germline CDR1 and CDR2: MNHEY and SVGAGI. After removal of 8 bases from V and 9 bases from J, the junction contained 11 bases not matched to a gene. This CDR3 is built from 15 residues. CDR3 bases: TGTGCCAGCGCCGAGGAGGGACAGGGTTCTTCACCCCTCCACTTT. This encodes CASAEEGQGSSPLHF.

The rearrangement joins TRBV2 to TRBJ2-7; TRBD2 matches 9 bases. This CDR3 comprises 14 residues. Trimming at V came to 6 bases and at J to 2 bases, leaving 5 bases not matched to a gene. Per germline, CDR1 SNHLY and CDR2 FYNNEI. The CDR3 is CASRPSGAPYEQYF. CDR3 bases: TGTGCCAGCAGACCTAGCGGGGCGCCCTACGAGCAGTACTTC.